The 15 T cell receptor beta chains below all came from one sample that was sequenced in a study of shared T cell receptors in the human thymus. Sequencing was performed with immunoSEQ multiplex PCR; in TCRdb, only in-frame clones are kept and a portion is missing. The table includes some 700,000 clones, approximately 85% detected once. These same data were also listed under a study on human thymus T cells.

Sequences were obtained from thymocytes. Every receptor here comes from a girl under three years old with a congenital heart defect.

This CDR3 reads CATRGEGSGNTIYF. The DNA of the CDR3 is TGTGCCACCCGAGGGGAGGGGTCCGGAAACACCATATATTTT. This chain connects TRBV7-9 to TRBJ1-3, with D maybe TRBD1 (5 bases). Trimming pared 10 bases from V and 4 bases from J, leaving 17 bases between. The V gene's germline CDR1 is SEHNR and CDR2 FQNEAQ (reference sequence). This CDR3 is built from 14 residues.

The chain carries TRBV29-1 and TRBJ2-7, with D possibly being TRBD2 (6 bases). The V gene lost 6 bases and the J gene lost 0 bases, with 15 bases spanning the gap. Germline CDR1 is SQVTM and CDR2 is ANQGSEA. The CDR3 runs to 14 residues. The CDR3: CSVYVGGSSYEQYF. In DNA, the CDR3 is TGCAGCGTCTATGTGGGGGGAAGCTCCTACGAGCAGTACTTC.

The gene calls are TRBV6-5 and TRBJ2-5; D is ambiguous. This CDR3 region has 11 residues. Trimming shortened V by 8 bases and J by 3 bases, and 7 bases separated the two germline ends. In germline, CDR1 is MNHEY, CDR2 SVGAGI. As DNA, the CDR3 is TGTGCCAGCCAGGAAAAAGAGACCCAGTACTTC. It specifies CASQEKETQYF.

The rearrangement joins TRBV6-5 to TRBJ1-6, with D possibly TRBD1 on 5 matching bases. CDR1 is MNHEY and CDR2 is SVGAGI in the germline V gene. The CDR3 consists of 16 residues. The V end was cut by 2 bases, the J end by 7 bases, with 15 bases between. The CDR3 reads CASSYLAGLKNSPLHF. DNA of the CDR3: TGTGCCAGCAGTTACCTAGCGGGACTGAAAAATTCACCCCTCCACTTT.

The V gene is TRBV9, the J gene TRBJ2-5; 10 bases align to TRBD2. This CDR3 is 16 amino acids long. CDR1 is SGDLS, CDR2 YYNGEE, per germline. The trim removed 3 bases at V and 5 bases at J, leaving 10 bases unmatched. CDR3 nucleotide sequence: TGTGCCAGCAGCGCCGAGGTAGCGGGGGGAAGTGAGACCCAGTACTTC. It translates to CASSAEVAGGSETQYF.

The CDR3 protein is CASEGRGQSQPQHF. The CDR3 nucleotides read TGTGCCAGCGAGGGCAGGGGGCAAAGTCAGCCCCAGCATTTT. The gene calls are TRBV2 and TRBJ1-5, with 8 nucleotides matching TRBD1. V lost 8 bases and J lost 6; bases outside the gene matches: 9. From germline, CDR1 is SNHLY and CDR2 FYNNEI. The CDR3 is 14 residues long.

This clone was seen just once. This rearrangement joins TRBV4-3 to TRBJ2-4, with D possibly TRBD1 on 6 matching bases. Trimming left V 4 bases short and J 0 bases short, with 13 bases between. The CDR3 is 16 residues long. Germline V gene lookup returns CDR1 LGHNA and CDR2 YSLEER. Written as DNA, the CDR3 is TGCGCCAGCAGCCCCAGTAGGGGGATAGCCAAAAACATTCAGTACTTC. It specifies CASSPSRGIAKNIQYF.

This clone showed up just once. CDR3 bases: TGTGCCACCAGCAGAGATCTTTTTCTGTACACCGGGGAGCTGTTTTTT. As protein: CATSRDLFLYTGELFF. The rearrangement uses TRBV15 and TRBJ2-2, with unresolved D. The V gene's germline CDR1 is LNHNV and CDR2 YYDKDF (reference sequence). The V and J ends lost 0 bases and 3 bases respectively, with 11 bases between them. The CDR3 runs to 16 residues.

The V gene is TRBV5-4, the J gene TRBJ1-5; D unresolved. The CDR3 is 19 amino acids. Trimming stripped 1 base from V and 2 bases from J, with 22 bases between. Germline V gene sequence: CDR1 SGHNT, CDR2 YYREEE (reference sequence). CDR3: CASSLYIGPEAKGNQPQHF. The CDR3 DNA is TGTGCCAGCAGCTTGTATATAGGCCCGGAGGCCAAGGGCAATCAGCCCCAGCATTTT.

This chain joins TRBV10-1 and TRBJ2-7; D perhaps matches TRBD1 (6 bases). V was shortened by 3 bases and J by 4 bases, with 7 bases between the two germline ends. This CDR3 is 12 amino acids long. Per germline, CDR1 WNHNN and CDR2 SYGVQD (reference sequence). The CDR3 loop reads CASSETGYEQYF. Here the CDR3 DNA reads TGCGCCAGCAGTGAAACAGGGTACGAGCAGTACTTC.

This clone was seen only a few times. The V call is TRBV9, the J call TRBJ1-2; no firm D call. CDR1 and CDR2 (germline): SGDLS, YYNGEE. V gave up 3 bases and J gave up 0 bases, with 18 bases separating them. CDR3 length equals 17 residues. CDR3 sequence: CASSADCVTEANYGYTF. The CDR3 nucleotides are TGTGCCAGCAGCGCCGACTGTGTGACTGAAGCTAACTATGGCTACACCTTC.

The genes are TRBV27 and TRBJ1-1, with 7 bases lining up with TRBD1. The germline V gene has CDR1 MNHEY and CDR2 SMNVEV (reference sequence). The CDR3 has 15 amino acids. Trimming cost V 5 bases and J 4 bases; bases outside gene matches: 10. CDR3 DNA sequence: TGTGCCAGCAGTCAGTCGACAGGGTCCGGCACTGAAGCTTTCTTT. Protein sequence: CASSQSTGSGTEAFF.

The CDR3 nucleotides read TGTGCCATCAGTAGGACAGGCGGTCGGTACAATGAGCAGTTCTTC. Protein sequence: CAISRTGGRYNEQFF. The gene calls are TRBV10-3 and TRBJ2-1; TRBD1 aligns across 7 bases. V was clipped by 5 bases and J by 4 bases; unmatched bases: 8. This CDR3 has 15 amino acids. The germline gives CDR1 ENHRY, CDR2 SYGVKD.

The CDR3 region has the DNA TGTGCCAGCAGCTCCCTAAGTTCTCCCTACGAGCAGTACTTC. This translates into CASSSLSSPYEQYF. The chain carries TRBV7-2 and TRBJ2-7; no firm D call. V lost 4 bases to trimming and J lost 2 bases, with 12 bases between them. The CDR3 totals 14 residues. Germline-derived CDR1 and CDR2 are SGHTA and FQGNSA. Looking up the rest from reference TRBV7-2 and TRBJ2-7 gives the full variable domain: GAGVSQSPSNKVTEKGKDVELRCDPISGHTALYWYRQSLGQGLEFLIYFQGNSAPDKSGLPSDRFSAERTGGSVSTLTIQRTQQEDSAVYLCASSSLSSPYEQYFGPGTRLTVT.

The chain recombines TRBV9 with TRBJ1-3; D might be TRBD1 (6 bases). V lost 4 bases and J 4 bases, leaving 12 bases between the germline ends. CDR1 SGDLS and CDR2 YYNGEE come from the germline V gene. CDR3 length equals 14 residues. Here the CDR3 DNA reads TGTGCCAGCAGCAAGGGGGGGGTCGGAAACACCATATATTTT. It encodes CASSKGGVGNTIYF.